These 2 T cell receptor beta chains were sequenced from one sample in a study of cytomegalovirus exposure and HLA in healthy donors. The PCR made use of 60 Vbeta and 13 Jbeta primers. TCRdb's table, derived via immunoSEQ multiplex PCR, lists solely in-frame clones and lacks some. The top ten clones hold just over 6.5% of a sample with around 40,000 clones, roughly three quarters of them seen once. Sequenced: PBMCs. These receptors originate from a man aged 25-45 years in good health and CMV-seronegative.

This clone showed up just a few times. The CDR3 DNA reads as TGCGCCAGCAGCCAAGAAGTTCTAAGCGAAAAACTGTTTTTT. It yields the protein CASSQEVLSEKLFF. V and J are TRBV4-1 and TRBJ1-4; no clear D gene. V lost 0 bases and J 8 bases, leaving 10 bases between the germline ends. Germline V gene lookup returns CDR1 MGHRA and CDR2 YSYEKL. The CDR3 spans 14 residues.

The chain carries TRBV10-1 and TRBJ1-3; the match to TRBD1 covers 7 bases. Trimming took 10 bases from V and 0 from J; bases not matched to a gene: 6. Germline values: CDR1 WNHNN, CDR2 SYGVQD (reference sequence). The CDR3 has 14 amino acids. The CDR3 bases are TGCGCCACCCGACAGGGCAGCTCTGGAAACACCATATATTTT. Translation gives CATRQGSSGNTIYF.